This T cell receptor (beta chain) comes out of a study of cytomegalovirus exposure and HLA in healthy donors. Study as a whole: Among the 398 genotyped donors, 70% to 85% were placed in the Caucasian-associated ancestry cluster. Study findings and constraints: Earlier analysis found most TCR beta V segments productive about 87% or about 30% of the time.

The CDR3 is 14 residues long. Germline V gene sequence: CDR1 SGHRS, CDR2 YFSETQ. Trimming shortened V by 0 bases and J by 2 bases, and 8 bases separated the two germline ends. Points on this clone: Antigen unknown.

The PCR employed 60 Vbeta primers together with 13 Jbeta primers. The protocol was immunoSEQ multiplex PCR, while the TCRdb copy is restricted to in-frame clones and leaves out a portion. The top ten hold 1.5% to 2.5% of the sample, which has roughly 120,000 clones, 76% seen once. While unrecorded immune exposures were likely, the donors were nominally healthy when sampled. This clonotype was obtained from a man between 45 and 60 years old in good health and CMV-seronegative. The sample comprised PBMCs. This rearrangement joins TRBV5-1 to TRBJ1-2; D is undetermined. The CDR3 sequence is CASSLGQSNYGYTF. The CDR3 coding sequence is TGCGCCAGCAGCTTGGGGCAGTCAAACTATGGCTACACCTTC.